Below, 2 T cell receptor beta chains from the same sample are listed, as sequenced in a study of T cell responses to AZD1222 COVID-19 vaccine. TCRdb's table, derived via immunoSEQ multiplex PCR, lists solely in-frame clones and lacks some. The sample contains 100,000 to 150,000 clones, about 90% of which appear only once. The material was peripheral blood, obtained on day 0 of MenACWY control vaccination. The origin of the receptors is an adult in good health.

V and J are TRBV6-5 and TRBJ1-5; tentatively, D is TRBD1 (6 bases). The V end lost 9 bases, the J end lost 7 bases, and 16 bases lay between the germline ends. The CDR3 has 13 residues. From germline, CDR1 is MNHEY and CDR2 SVGAGI. The CDR3 DNA follows: TGTGCCAGTAGAGCCGGGGGCAGCCAGCCCCAGCATTTT. It specifies CASRAGGSQPQHF.

The chain has TRBV6-2 or TRBV6-3 and TRBJ1-1; 7 positions agree with TRBD1. Looked up from germline, CDR1 is MNHEY and CDR2 is SVGEGT. J lost 7 bases, V lost 6 bases, and 8 bases had no gene match. The CDR3 extends over 13 amino acids. CDR3 nucleotide sequence: TGTGCCAGCAGCCAGACAGGGCCCGATGAAGCTTTCTTT. Its protein product is CASSQTGPDEAFF.